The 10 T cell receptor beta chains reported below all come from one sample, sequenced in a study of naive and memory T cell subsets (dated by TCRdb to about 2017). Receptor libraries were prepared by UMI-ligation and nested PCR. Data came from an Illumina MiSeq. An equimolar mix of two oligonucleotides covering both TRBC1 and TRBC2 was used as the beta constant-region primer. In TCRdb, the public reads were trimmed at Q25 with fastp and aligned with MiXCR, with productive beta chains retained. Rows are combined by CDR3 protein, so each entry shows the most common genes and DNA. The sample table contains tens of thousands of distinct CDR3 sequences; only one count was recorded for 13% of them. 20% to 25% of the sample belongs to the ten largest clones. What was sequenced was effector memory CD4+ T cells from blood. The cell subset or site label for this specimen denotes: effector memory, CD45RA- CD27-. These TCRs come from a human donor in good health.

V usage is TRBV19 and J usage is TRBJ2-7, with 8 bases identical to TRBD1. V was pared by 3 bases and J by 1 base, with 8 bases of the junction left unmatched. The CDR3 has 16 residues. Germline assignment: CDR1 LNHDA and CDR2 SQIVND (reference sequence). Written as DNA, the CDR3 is TGTGCCAGTAGTATCCGTAGGGACAGGAGATCCTACGAGCAGTACTTC. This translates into CASSIRRDRRSYEQYF.

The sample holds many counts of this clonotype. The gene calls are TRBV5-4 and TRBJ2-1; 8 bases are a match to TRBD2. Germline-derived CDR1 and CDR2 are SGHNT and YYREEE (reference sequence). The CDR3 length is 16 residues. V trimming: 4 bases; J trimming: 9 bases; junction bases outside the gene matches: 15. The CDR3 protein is CASSPGGSGSLGEQFF. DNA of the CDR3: TGTGCCAGCAGCCCTGGTGGGAGCGGGAGCTTGGGTGAGCAGTTCTTC.

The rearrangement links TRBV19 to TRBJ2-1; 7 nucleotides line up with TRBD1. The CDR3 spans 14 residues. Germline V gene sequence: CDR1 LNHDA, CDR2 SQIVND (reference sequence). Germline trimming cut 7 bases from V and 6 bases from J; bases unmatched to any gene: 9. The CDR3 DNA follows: TGTGCCAGTATTGGTCAGGGGGTACTCAATGAGCAGTTCTTC. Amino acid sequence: CASIGQGVLNEQFF. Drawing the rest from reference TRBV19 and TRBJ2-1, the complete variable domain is DGGITQSPKYLFRKEGQNVTLSCEQNLNHDAMYWYRQDPGQGLRLIYYSQIVNDFQKGDIAEGYSVSREKKESFPLTVTSAQKNPTAFYLCASIGQGVLNEQFFGPGTRLTVL.

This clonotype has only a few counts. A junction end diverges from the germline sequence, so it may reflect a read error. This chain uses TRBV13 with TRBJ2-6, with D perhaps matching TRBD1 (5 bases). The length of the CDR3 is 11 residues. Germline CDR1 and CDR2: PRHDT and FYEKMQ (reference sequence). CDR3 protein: CASSSPTERAF. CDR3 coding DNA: TGTGCCAGCAGCTCCCCGACAGAAAGGGCTTTC.

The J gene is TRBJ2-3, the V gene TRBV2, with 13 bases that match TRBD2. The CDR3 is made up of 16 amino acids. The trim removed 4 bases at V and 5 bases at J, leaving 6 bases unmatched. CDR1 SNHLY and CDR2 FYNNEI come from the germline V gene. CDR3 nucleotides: TGTGCCAGCAGTGTACGACTAGCGGGAGGCGGAGATACGCAGTATTTT. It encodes CASSVRLAGGGDTQYF. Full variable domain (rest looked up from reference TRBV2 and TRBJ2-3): EPEVTQTPSHQVTQMGQEVILRCVPISNHLYFYWYRQILGQKVEFLVSFYNNEISEKSEIFDDQFSVERPDGSNFTLKIRSTKLEDSAMYFCASSVRLAGGGDTQYFGPGTRLTVL.

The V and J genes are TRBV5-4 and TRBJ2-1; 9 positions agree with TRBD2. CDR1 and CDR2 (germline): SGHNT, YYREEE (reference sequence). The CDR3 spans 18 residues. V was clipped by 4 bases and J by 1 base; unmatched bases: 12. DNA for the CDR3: TGTGCCAGCAGCGATAGCGGGAGTCTATCTTGGTCCTACAATGAGCAGTTCTTC. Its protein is CASSDSGSLSWSYNEQFF.

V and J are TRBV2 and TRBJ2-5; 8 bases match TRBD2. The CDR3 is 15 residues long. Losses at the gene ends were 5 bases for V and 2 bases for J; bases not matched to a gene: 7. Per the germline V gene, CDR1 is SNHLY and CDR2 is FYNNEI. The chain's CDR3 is CASSPLSGKQETQYF. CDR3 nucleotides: TGTGCCAGCAGTCCCCTTAGCGGGAAACAAGAGACCCAGTACTTC.

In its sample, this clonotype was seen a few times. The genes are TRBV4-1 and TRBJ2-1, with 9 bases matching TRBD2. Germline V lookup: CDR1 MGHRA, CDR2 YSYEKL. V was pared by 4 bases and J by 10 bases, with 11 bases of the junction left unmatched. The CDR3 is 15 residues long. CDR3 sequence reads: CASSPGLAGTREQFF. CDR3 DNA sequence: TGCGCCAGCAGCCCGGGGCTAGCGGGGACCAGGGAGCAGTTCTTC.

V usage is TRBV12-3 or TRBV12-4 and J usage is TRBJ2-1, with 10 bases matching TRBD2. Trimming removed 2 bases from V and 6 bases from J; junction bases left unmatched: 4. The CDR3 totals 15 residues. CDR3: CASSLSSGRINEQFF. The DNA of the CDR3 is TGTGCCAGCAGTTTATCTAGCGGGAGAATCAATGAGCAGTTCTTC.

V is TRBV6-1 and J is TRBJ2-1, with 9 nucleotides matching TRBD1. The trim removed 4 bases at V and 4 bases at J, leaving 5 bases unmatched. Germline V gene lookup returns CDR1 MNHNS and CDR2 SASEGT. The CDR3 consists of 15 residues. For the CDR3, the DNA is TGTGCCAGCAGTGCCCGGGACAGGGTTTACAATGAGCAGTTCTTC. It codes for CASSARDRVYNEQFF.